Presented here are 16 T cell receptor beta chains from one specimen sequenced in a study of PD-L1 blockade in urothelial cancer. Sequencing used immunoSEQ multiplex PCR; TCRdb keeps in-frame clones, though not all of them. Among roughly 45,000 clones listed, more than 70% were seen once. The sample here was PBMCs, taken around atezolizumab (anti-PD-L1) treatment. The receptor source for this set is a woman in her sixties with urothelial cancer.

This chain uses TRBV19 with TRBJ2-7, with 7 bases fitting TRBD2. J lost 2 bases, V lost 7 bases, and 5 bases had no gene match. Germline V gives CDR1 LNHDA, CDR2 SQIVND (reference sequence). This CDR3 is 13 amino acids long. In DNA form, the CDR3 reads TGTGCCAGTACCGGTGGGGGGGCCTACGAGCAGTACTTC. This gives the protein CASTGGGAYEQYF.

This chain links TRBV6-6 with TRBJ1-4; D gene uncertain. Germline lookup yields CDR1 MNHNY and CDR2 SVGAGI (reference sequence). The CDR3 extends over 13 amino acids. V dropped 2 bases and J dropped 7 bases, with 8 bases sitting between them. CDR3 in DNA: TGTGCCAGCAGTTACGGCCCTCCTGAAAAACTGTTTTTT. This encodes CASSYGPPEKLFF.

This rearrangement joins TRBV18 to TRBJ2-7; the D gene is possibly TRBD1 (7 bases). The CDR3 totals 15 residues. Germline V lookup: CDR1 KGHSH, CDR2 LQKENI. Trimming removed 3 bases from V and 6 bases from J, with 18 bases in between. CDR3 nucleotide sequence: TGTGCCAGCTCACCCAGGACAGGCAGGGGAGGCGAGCAGTACTTC. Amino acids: CASSPRTGRGGEQYF.

In DNA form, the CDR3 reads TGTGCCAGCAGCTGGACTAGCGGGGGGTACAATGAGCAGTTCTTC. Translating it yields CASSWTSGGYNEQFF. The chain has TRBV6-6 and TRBJ2-1, with TRBD2 identical over 14 bases. V shed 6 bases, J shed 4 bases, and the junction held 2 bases outside the gene matches. This CDR3 has 15 amino acids. From germline, CDR1 is MNHNY and CDR2 SVGAGI (reference sequence).

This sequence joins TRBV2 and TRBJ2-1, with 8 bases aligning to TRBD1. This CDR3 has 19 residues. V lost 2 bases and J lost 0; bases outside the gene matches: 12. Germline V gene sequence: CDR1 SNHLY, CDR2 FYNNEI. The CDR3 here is CASSEPDRVPTSSYNEQFF. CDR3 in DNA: TGTGCCAGCAGTGAACCGGACAGGGTCCCCACTAGCTCCTACAATGAGCAGTTCTTC.

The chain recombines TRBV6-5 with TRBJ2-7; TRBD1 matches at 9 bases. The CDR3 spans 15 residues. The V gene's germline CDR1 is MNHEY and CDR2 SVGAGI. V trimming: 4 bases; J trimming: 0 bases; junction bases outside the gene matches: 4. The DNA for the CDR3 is TGTGCCAGCAGTTCTCCGGGACAGGGCTCCTACGAGCAGTACTTC. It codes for CASSSPGQGSYEQYF.

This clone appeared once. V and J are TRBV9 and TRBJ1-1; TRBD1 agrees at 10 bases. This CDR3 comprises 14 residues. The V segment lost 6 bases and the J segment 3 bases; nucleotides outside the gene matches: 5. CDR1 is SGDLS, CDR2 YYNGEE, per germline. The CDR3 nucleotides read TGTGCCAGCACTGGAGGGACAGGGGACACTGAAGCTTTCTTT. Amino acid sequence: CASTGGTGDTEAFF. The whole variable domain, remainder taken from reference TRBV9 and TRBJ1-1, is DSGVTQTPKHLITATGQRVTLRCSPRSGDLSVYWYQQSLDQGLQFLIQYYNGEERAKGNILERFSAQQFPDLHSELNLSSLELGDSALYFCASTGGTGDTEAFFGQGTRLTVV.

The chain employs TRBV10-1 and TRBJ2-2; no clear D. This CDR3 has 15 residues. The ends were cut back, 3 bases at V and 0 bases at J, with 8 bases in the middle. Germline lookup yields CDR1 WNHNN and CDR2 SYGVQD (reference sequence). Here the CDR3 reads CASSDGATNTGELFF. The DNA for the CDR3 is TGCGCCAGCAGTGACGGAGCCACGAACACCGGGGAGCTGTTTTTT.

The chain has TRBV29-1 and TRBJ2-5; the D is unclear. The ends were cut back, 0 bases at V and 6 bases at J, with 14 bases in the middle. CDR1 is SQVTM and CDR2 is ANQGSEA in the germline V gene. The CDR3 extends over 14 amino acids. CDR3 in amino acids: CSVEDLLTEKTQYF. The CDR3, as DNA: TGCAGCGTTGAAGATCTTTTAACAGAAAAGACCCAGTACTTC.

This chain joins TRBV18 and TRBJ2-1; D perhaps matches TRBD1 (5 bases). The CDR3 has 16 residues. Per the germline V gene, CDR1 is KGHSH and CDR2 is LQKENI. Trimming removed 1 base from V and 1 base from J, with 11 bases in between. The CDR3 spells CASSPLGQGSYNEQFF. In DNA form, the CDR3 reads TGTGCCAGCTCACCACTTGGTCAGGGTTCCTACAATGAGCAGTTCTTC.

The CDR3 is CASRHTQGPDTDTQYF. The CDR3 DNA follows: TGTGCCAGCAGACATACGCAGGGCCCGGACACAGATACGCAGTATTTT. This chain uses TRBV5-6 with TRBJ2-3; the D gene is possibly TRBD1 (5 bases). Per the germline V gene, CDR1 is SGHDT and CDR2 is YYEEEE. The CDR3 spans 16 residues. Trimming removed 5 bases at V and 2 bases at J, with 18 bases between.

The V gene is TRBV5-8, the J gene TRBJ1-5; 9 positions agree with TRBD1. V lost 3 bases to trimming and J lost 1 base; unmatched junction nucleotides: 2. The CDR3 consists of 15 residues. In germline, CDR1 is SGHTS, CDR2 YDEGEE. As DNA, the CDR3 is TGTGCCAGCAGCTCAGGACAGGGGAGCAATCAGCCCCAGCATTTT. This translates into CASSSGQGSNQPQHF.

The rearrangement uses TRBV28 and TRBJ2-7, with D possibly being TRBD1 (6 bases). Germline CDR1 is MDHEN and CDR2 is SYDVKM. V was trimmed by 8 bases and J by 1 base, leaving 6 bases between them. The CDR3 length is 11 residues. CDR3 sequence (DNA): TGTGCCAGCCAGGGGTCCTACGAGCAGTACTTC. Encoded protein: CASQGSYEQYF.

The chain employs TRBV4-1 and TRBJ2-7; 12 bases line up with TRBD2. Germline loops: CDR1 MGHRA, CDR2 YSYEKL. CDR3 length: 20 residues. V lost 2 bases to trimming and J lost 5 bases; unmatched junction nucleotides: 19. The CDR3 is CASSQTPPSLLAGGANEQYF. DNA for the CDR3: TGCGCCAGCAGCCAAACCCCCCCATCTCTACTAGCGGGAGGAGCCAACGAGCAGTACTTC.

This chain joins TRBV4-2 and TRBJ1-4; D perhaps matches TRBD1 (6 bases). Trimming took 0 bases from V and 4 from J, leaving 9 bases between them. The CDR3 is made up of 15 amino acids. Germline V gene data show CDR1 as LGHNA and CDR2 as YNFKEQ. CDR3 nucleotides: TGTGCCAGCAGCCAAGAACAGGGTCGTAATGAAAAACTGTTTTTT. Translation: CASSQEQGRNEKLFF.

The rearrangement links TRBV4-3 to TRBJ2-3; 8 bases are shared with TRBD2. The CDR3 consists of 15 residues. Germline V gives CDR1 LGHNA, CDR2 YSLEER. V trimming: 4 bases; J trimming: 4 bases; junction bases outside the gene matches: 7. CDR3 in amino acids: CASSRGLAGADTQYF. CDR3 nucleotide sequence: TGCGCCAGCAGCCGAGGACTAGCAGGAGCAGATACGCAGTATTTT.